The next 10 T cell receptor beta chains were all read from a single sample in a study of CD8 T cells in Susac syndrome. The RNA input was about 0.45 to 1 ug, and it was reverse transcribed with random hexamers. MiXCR, run by TCRdb on the immunoSEQ multiplex PCR reads, gives a single entry per CDR3 protein. Of 95,000 to 150,000 distinct CDR3 sequences in the sample, roughly 94% were seen once. The sequenced sample was CD8+ T cells from PBMCs. The receptors were sampled from a human donor with Susac syndrome.

V and J are TRBV2 and TRBJ1-5; 8 positions match TRBD1. After removal of 1 base from V and 1 base from J, the junction contained 9 bases not matched to a gene. CDR1 is SNHLY, CDR2 FYNNEI, per germline. The CDR3 totals 18 residues. The CDR3 DNA sequence: TGTGCCAGCAGTGAAGGGACAGGGAAGTTTAGAAGCAATCAGCCCCAGCATTTT. This sequence encodes CASSEGTGKFRSNQPQHF.

The chain joins TRBV24-1 to TRBJ2-3; D is ambiguous. CDR3 length: 13 amino acids. The V gene's germline CDR1 is KGHDR and CDR2 SFDVKD. Trimming removed 4 bases at V and 6 bases at J, with 10 bases between. CDR3 region: CATSEAGTDTQYF. CDR3 in DNA: TGTGCCACCAGTGAGGCAGGTACTGATACGCAGTATTTT.

The chain combines TRBV29-1 with TRBJ1-2; D is possibly TRBD1 (6 bases). The CDR3 sequence is 14 residues long. Per the germline V gene, CDR1 is SQVTM and CDR2 is ANQGSEA. Deletions cut 7 bases from V and 0 bases from J, with 15 bases between. The CDR3 coding sequence is TGCAGCGCGGAAGGGGACAACCCTAACTATGGCTACACCTTC. It yields the protein CSAEGDNPNYGYTF.

V usage is TRBV6-2 or TRBV6-3 and J usage is TRBJ2-1, with a possible D match to TRBD2 (7 bases). Looked up from germline, CDR1 is MNHEY and CDR2 is SVGEGT. CDR3 length: 15 amino acids. Deletions cut 1 base from V and 3 bases from J, with 10 bases between. CDR3 sequence reads: CASSYLGGRYNEQFF. The CDR3 bases are TGTGCCAGCAGTTACTTGGGGGGGCGCTACAATGAGCAGTTCTTC.

V gene TRBV25-1 combines with J gene TRBJ2-7; tentative D call: TRBD1 (6 bases). Trimming removed 2 bases from V and 6 bases from J, with 11 bases in between. The CDR3 spans 13 residues. Germline CDR1 reads MGHDK; CDR2 reads SYGVNS. CDR3 amino acids: CASSETGPPEQYF. The CDR3 region has the DNA TGTGCCAGCAGTGAAACAGGGCCACCCGAGCAGTACTTC.

The chain is built from TRBV5-1 and TRBJ2-1; the D is unclear. CDR1 is SGHRS, CDR2 YFSETQ, per germline. CDR3 length: 16 residues. The germline V and J ends were trimmed by 0 bases and 1 base, with 11 bases remaining between them. The CDR3 region has the DNA TGCGCCAGCAGCTTGGAAGGGTTGGGGTCCTACAATGAGCAGTTCTTC. It codes for CASSLEGLGSYNEQFF.

This clonotype was detected once. The chain carries TRBV7-2 and TRBJ2-3, with no clear D. Trimming pared 2 bases from V and 2 bases from J, leaving 20 bases between. CDR1 and CDR2 from the germline V gene are SGHTA and FQGNSA. This CDR3 is built from 18 residues. The CDR3 is CASSLPLPARPFTDTQYF. The CDR3 DNA reads as TGTGCCAGCAGCTTACCCCTACCCGCTCGACCCTTCACAGATACGCAGTATTTT.

V gene TRBV12-3 or TRBV12-4 combines with J gene TRBJ1-2, with unresolved D. The CDR3 contains 12 residues. V was trimmed by 7 bases and J by 4 bases, leaving 10 bases between them. The CDR3 nucleotides are TGTGCCAGCACGAGGAGCGGCTATGGCTACACCTTC. It is translated as CASTRSGYGYTF.

V and J are TRBV10-3 and TRBJ2-7; D might be TRBD1 (5 bases). Germline CDR1 reads ENHRY; CDR2 reads SYGVKD. The CDR3 is 18 residues long. Trimming stripped 0 bases from V and 1 base from J, with 19 bases between. In nucleotides, the CDR3 is TGTGCCATCAGTGAGTCGAGGATAAGTCAGGGTATTTCCTACGAGCAGTACTTC. Protein: CAISESRISQGISYEQYF.

This rearrangement joins TRBV9 to TRBJ1-1; D is ambiguous. Germline-derived CDR1 and CDR2 are SGDLS and YYNGEE. Trimming took 0 bases from V and 2 from J, leaving 8 bases between them. This CDR3 region has 14 residues. The DNA of the CDR3 is TGTGCCAGCAGCGTAGTTCCGCTAAACACTGAAGCTTTCTTT. This codes for CASSVVPLNTEAFF.